Presented here are 24 T cell receptor beta chains from one specimen sequenced in a study of cytomegalovirus exposure and HLA in healthy donors (dated by TCRdb to 2017 to 2019). The library was prepared using the immunoSEQ multiplex PCR assay. For the multiplex PCR, a mixture combining 60 forward primers for TCR Vbeta segments and 13 reverse primers for TCR Jbeta segments was used. Imported from immuneACCESS, the table was reduced by TCRdb to in-frame sequences with V and J called. These copies leave out some clones; in studies compared against another copy, an unresolved V gene accounts for under half, and the cause of the remainder is not known. For this sample there are approximately 210,000 clones; around 83% appear just once. The ten biggest clones cover approximately 1% of the sample. Source material: PBMCs. The source is a woman in her thirties or forties in good health and CMV-seronegative.

J is TRBJ2-3 and V is TRBV19; TRBD2 aligns across 12 bases. V was pared by 5 bases and J by 9 bases, with 12 bases of the junction left unmatched. Germline V gene lookup returns CDR1 LNHDA and CDR2 SQIVND (reference sequence). The CDR3 totals 16 residues. The CDR3 bases are TGTGCCAGTAGTGTCGGACTAGCGGGATGGGGGGAAACGCAGTATTTT. Residues: CASSVGLAGWGETQYF. The whole variable domain, remainder taken from reference TRBV19 and TRBJ2-3, is DGGITQSPKYLFRKEGQNVTLSCEQNLNHDAMYWYRQDPGQGLRLIYYSQIVNDFQKGDIAEGYSVSREKKESFPLTVTSAQKNPTAFYLCASSVGLAGWGETQYFGPGTRLTVL.

The V gene is TRBV19, the J gene TRBJ1-4; 7 positions agree with TRBD1. The CDR3 has 14 amino acids. The ends lost 5 bases at V and 8 bases at J; junction bases unmatched: 8. In germline, CDR1 is LNHDA, CDR2 SQIVND (reference sequence). Here the CDR3 DNA reads TGTGCCAGTAGTCCCACAGGGGTGAGGGAAAAACTGTTTTTT. It encodes CASSPTGVREKLFF.

This chain links TRBV28 with TRBJ1-5; tentatively, D is TRBD1 (6 bases). This CDR3 has 16 residues. V dropped 6 bases and J dropped 2 bases, with 17 bases sitting between them. CDR1 and CDR2 from the germline V gene are MDHEN and SYDVKM. The CDR3 DNA follows: TGTGCCAGCAGCCGGAGCGGGACATGGGGCAATCAGCCCCAGCATTTT. It translates to CASSRSGTWGNQPQHF. Full variable domain (missing parts from reference TRBV28 and TRBJ1-5): DVKVTQSSRYLVKRTGEKVFLECVQDMDHENMFWYRQDPGLGLRLIYFSYDVKMKEKGDIPEGYSVSREKKERFSLILESASTNQTSMYLCASSRSGTWGNQPQHFGDGTRLSIL.

This sequence joins TRBV5-1 and TRBJ2-3; D not certain. The CDR3 runs 12 residues. The germline V and J ends were trimmed by 0 bases and 6 bases, with 5 bases remaining between them. Germline CDR1 reads SGHRS; CDR2 reads YFSETQ. CDR3 amino acids: CASSLAEDTQYF. CDR3 sequence (DNA): TGCGCCAGCAGCTTGGCCGAGGATACGCAGTATTTT.

J is TRBJ2-7 and V is TRBV27, with D possibly matching TRBD1 (6 bases). CDR3 length: 15 residues. The V gene lost 5 bases and the J gene lost 3 bases, with 17 bases spanning the gap. The germline gives CDR1 MNHEY, CDR2 SMNVEV (reference sequence). The CDR3 region has the DNA TGTGCCAGCAGTCCCTCGCCCACAGGGATCTACGAGCAGTACTTC. Translation gives CASSPSPTGIYEQYF.

The chain couples TRBV10-1 to TRBJ2-1; 7 nucleotides align to TRBD1. V was clipped by 3 bases and J by 2 bases; unmatched bases: 19. Germline CDR1 is WNHNN and CDR2 is SYGVQD (reference sequence). The length of the CDR3 is 20 residues. As DNA, the CDR3 is TGCGCCAGCAGTGATTTATCCCGGGACAGACGCGAAAATCCCTACAATGAGCAGTTCTTC. The encoded protein is CASSDLSRDRRENPYNEQFF.

The chain links TRBV11-2 to TRBJ2-1, with D hard to call. The germline V gene has CDR1 SGHAT and CDR2 FQNNGV. There are 15 residues in the CDR3. Trimming cost V 1 base and J 5 bases, with 12 bases left between them. The CDR3 reads CASSLGRDLHNEQFF. The CDR3, as DNA: TGTGCCAGCAGCTTAGGACGCGACTTGCACAATGAGCAGTTCTTC.

The rearrangement links TRBV12-5 to TRBJ2-3, with 9 bases matching TRBD1. Germline values: CDR1 LGHNT, CDR2 FRNRAP. The CDR3 runs to 16 residues. V shed 5 bases, J shed 2 bases, and the junction held 8 bases outside the gene matches. CDR3 DNA sequence: TGTGCTAGTGGTCCCAGGACAGGGGAGTCCACAGATACGCAGTATTTT. Protein product: CASGPRTGESTDTQYF.

This sequence joins TRBV5-1 and TRBJ1-2, with 7 bases matching TRBD1. This CDR3 comprises 14 residues. The germline V gene has CDR1 SGHRS and CDR2 YFSETQ. Unmatched junction bases numbered 9, after V lost 3 bases and J lost 7 bases. CDR3 residues: CASSSGQVQSGYTF. The CDR3 DNA sequence: TGCGCCAGCAGCTCTGGACAGGTACAAAGTGGCTACACCTTC.

The chain is built from TRBV2 and TRBJ2-4; a weak D match, TRBD2 (5 bases). In germline, CDR1 is SNHLY, CDR2 FYNNEI. CDR3 size: 13 residues. V was clipped by 7 bases and J by 0 bases, with 7 bases between them. CDR3 protein: CASTGVAKNIQYF. The CDR3 coding sequence is TGTGCCAGCACCGGGGTAGCCAAAAACATTCAGTACTTC.

V usage is TRBV30 and J usage is TRBJ2-1, with TRBD2 matching 11 bases. There are 15 residues in the CDR3. Germline V gives CDR1 GTSNPN, CDR2 SVGIG (reference sequence). With V trimmed by 0 bases and J by 9 bases, 7 bases remained unmatched. CDR3 sequence reads: CAWSVFSGRAGEQFF. The CDR3 bases are TGTGCCTGGAGTGTTTTTAGCGGGAGGGCTGGTGAGCAGTTCTTC.

This clone was detected once. The chain carries TRBV7-2 and TRBJ1-3; TRBD1 matches at 7 bases. The junction had 3 bases not matched to a gene; V was cut back by 5 bases and J by 2 bases. Germline V gene lookup returns CDR1 SGHTA and CDR2 FQGNSA. This CDR3 is built from 14 residues. CDR3 sequence: CASSPGQTGNTIYF. CDR3 in DNA: TGTGCCAGCAGCCCGGGACAGACTGGAAACACCATATATTTT.

This chain joins TRBV15 and TRBJ1-2, with a tentative D call TRBD1 (5 bases). Deletions cut 4 bases from V and 1 base from J, with 16 bases between. Germline V gives CDR1 LNHNV, CDR2 YYDKDF (reference sequence). The CDR3 sequence is 16 residues long. The CDR3 loop reads CATSTGPGGSNYGYTF. The CDR3 DNA follows: TGTGCCACCAGCACGGGGCCAGGAGGGAGTAACTATGGCTACACCTTC. The full variable domain, rest sourced from reference TRBV15 and TRBJ1-2, is DAMVIQNPRYQVTQFGKPVTLSCSQTLNHNVMYWYQQKSSQAPKLLFHYYDKDFNNEADTPDNFQSRRPNTSFCFLDIRSPGLGDTAMYLCATSTGPGGSNYGYTFGSGTRLTVV.

Regarding this clone: A junction boundary mismatches the germline segment, possibly from a read error. The J gene is TRBJ2-1, the V gene TRBV7-9, with D uncertain. Germline CDR1 reads SEHNR; CDR2 reads FQNEAQ (reference sequence). The CDR3 has 12 residues. This CDR3 reads CSSSYDRGEQFF. CDR3 DNA sequence: TGTTCCAGCAGCTACGACCGAGGTGAGCAGTTCTTC.

The chain has TRBV9 and TRBJ2-2, with TRBD2 matching over 10 bases. Germline V gene lookup returns CDR1 SGDLS and CDR2 YYNGEE. This CDR3 has 16 residues. V lost 0 bases to trimming and J lost 1 base; unmatched junction nucleotides: 0. The CDR3 nucleotides are TGTGCCAGCAGCGTAGCTAGCGGGGGGAACACCGGGGAGCTGTTTTTT. This codes for CASSVASGGNTGELFF.

V usage is TRBV30 and J usage is TRBJ1-5; unclear D gene. The CDR3 has 13 residues. Germline loops: CDR1 GTSNPN, CDR2 SVGIG (reference sequence). Trimming removed 5 bases from V and 7 bases from J, with 15 bases in between. The CDR3 sequence is CAWGGGIYQPQHF. CDR3 DNA: TGTGCCTGGGGTGGAGGGATTTACCAGCCCCAGCATTTT.

The CDR3 bases are TGTGCCAGCAGCCGGATAGCGGGTCGGGCGGGAGGGCCCTATGAGCAGTTCTTC. It is translated as CASSRIAGRAGGPYEQFF. V and J are TRBV5-5 and TRBJ2-1, with 9 bases identical to TRBD2. The V and J ends lost 4 bases and 8 bases, in that order; junction bases with no gene match: 19. The germline V gene encodes CDR1 SGHKS and CDR2 YYEKEE (reference sequence). CDR3 length equals 18 residues.

The V call is TRBV6-1, the J call TRBJ2-7, with D tentatively TRBD1 (6 bases). This CDR3 spans 13 amino acids. The germline V gene has CDR1 MNHNS and CDR2 SASEGT. Trimming cost V 2 bases and J 5 bases, with 10 bases left between them. The CDR3 nucleotides are TGTGCCAGCAGTGAAAAGGGGGATAACGAGCAGTACTTC. It codes for CASSEKGDNEQYF.

This sequence joins TRBV4-3 and TRBJ1-2; tentatively, D is TRBD1 (6 bases). Germline assignment: CDR1 LGHNA and CDR2 YSLEER. The CDR3 loop spans 15 amino acids. The V end was cut by 4 bases, the J end by 0 bases, with 12 bases between. The CDR3 here is CASSLTQGANYGYTF. The CDR3 region has the DNA TGCGCCAGCAGCCTAACACAGGGAGCTAACTATGGCTACACCTTC.

The genes are TRBV10-3 and TRBJ2-1; D is perhaps TRBD2 (5 bases). The CDR3 runs to 13 residues. Germline V gene sequence: CDR1 ENHRY, CDR2 SYGVKD. The V end lost 6 bases, the J end lost 5 bases, and 11 bases lay between the germline ends. This CDR3 reads CAIRGDPNNEQFF. In DNA form, the CDR3 reads TGTGCCATCAGGGGAGACCCGAACAATGAGCAGTTCTTC.

The V call is TRBV28, the J call TRBJ2-2; 9 bases fit TRBD1. This CDR3 has 15 amino acids. Germline V CDR1 and CDR2: MDHEN, SYDVKM. With V trimmed by 3 bases and J by 7 bases, 6 bases remained unmatched. For the CDR3, the DNA is TGTGCCAGCAGTTTCCACAGGGGGCGCGGCGGGGAGCTGTTTTTT. Protein product: CASSFHRGRGGELFF.

This sequence joins TRBV5-4 and TRBJ2-5; TRBD2 matches at 12 bases. The CDR3 runs 18 residues. Germline-derived CDR1 and CDR2 are SGHNT and YYREEE (reference sequence). After removal of 4 bases from V and 2 bases from J, the junction contained 12 bases not matched to a gene. The CDR3: CASSPAGGLAGGQETQYF. The CDR3 coding sequence is TGTGCCAGCAGCCCCGCGGGGGGTCTAGCGGGGGGGCAAGAGACCCAGTACTTC.

This clone was counted a few times. This chain joins TRBV30 and TRBJ1-3; no clear D gene. The V gene's germline CDR1 is GTSNPN and CDR2 SVGIG (reference sequence). Deletions cut 2 bases from V and 4 bases from J, with 9 bases between. The CDR3 contains 13 residues. CDR3 in DNA: TGTGCCTGGAGTTGGGCGGGCGGAAACACCATATATTTT. This codes for CAWSWAGGNTIYF.

The chain has TRBV5-1 and TRBJ1-2; no clear D gene. The CDR3 has 15 residues. Germline V gene data show CDR1 as SGHRS and CDR2 as YFSETQ. Trimming removed 0 bases at V and 0 bases at J, with 9 bases between. The CDR3 sequence: CASSLDATPNYGYTF. The CDR3 DNA follows: TGCGCCAGCAGCTTGGATGCTACTCCTAACTATGGCTACACCTTC.